This T cell receptor beta chain was sequenced in a study of blood T cells in healthy people across ages. Russia was home to the donors, healthy Caucasian individuals aged roughly 6 to 95. Combining a sample-barcoded 5' primer with a J-beta primer mix, a second PCR ran for about 6 to 11 cycles. One entry per CDR3 protein results from TCRdb running MiXCR on the 5' RACE reads. The sample contains 1.5 million to 2 million distinct CDR3 sequences, approximately 28% of which appear only once. Only a few counts were recorded for this clonotype. The V gene end was trimmed by 6 bases and the J gene end by 2 bases; junction bases not matched to a gene: 9. Germline CDR1 is MDHEN and CDR2 is SYDVKM. CDR3 size: 15 residues.

This TCR derives from a woman aged 25 to 39 in good health. Material: blood. This rearrangement joins TRBV28 to TRBJ1-1; TRBD1 aligns across 7 bases. The CDR3 DNA is TGTGCCAGCAGACCCCCGGGACAGATCAACACTGAAGCTTTCTTT. It yields the protein CASRPPGQINTEAFF.